These 15 T cell receptor beta chains came from one sample sequenced in a study of control samples from healthy donors and cancer patients. Method: immunoSEQ multiplex PCR; TCRdb's copy keeps in-frame clones and lacks some. The data hold roughly 14,000 clones, with 87% observed a single time. The sample comprised PBMCs. The receptors shown here come from a woman in her 70s with colorectal cancer.

CDR3 residues: CASREGSSYNEQFF. The DNA of the CDR3 is TGTGCCAGTAGAGAGGGGAGCTCCTACAATGAGCAGTTCTTC. This chain links TRBV19 with TRBJ2-1; D possibly uses TRBD1 or TRBD2 (5 bases each). The CDR3 has 14 residues. Germline CDR1 reads LNHDA; CDR2 reads SQIVND (reference sequence). V was clipped by 6 bases and J by 0 bases, with 9 bases between them.

The V gene is TRBV14, the J gene TRBJ2-7, with D unclear. The germline V and J ends were trimmed by 2 bases and 4 bases, with 3 bases remaining between them. Germline loops: CDR1 SGHDN, CDR2 FVKESK. The CDR3 spans 11 residues. CDR3 sequence reads: CASSQLYEQYF. In DNA, the CDR3 is TGTGCCAGCAGCCAATTGTACGAGCAGTACTTC.

The chain has TRBV7-2 and TRBJ1-2; D uncertain. CDR3 length: 15 amino acids. Deletions cut 0 bases from V and 0 bases from J, with 8 bases between. Per the germline V gene, CDR1 is SGHTA and CDR2 is FQGNSA. CDR3 region: CASSLARRTNYGYTF. CDR3 DNA: TGTGCCAGCAGCTTAGCGCGCCGGACTAACTATGGCTACACCTTC.

This clone was detected only a few times. The chain recombines TRBV5-6 with TRBJ2-2; TRBD2 agrees at 12 bases. CDR3 length: 15 residues. Germline assignment: CDR1 SGHDT and CDR2 YYEEEE. V gave up 4 bases and J gave up 5 bases; unmatched junction bases: 3. CDR3 in amino acids: CASSKLAGGTGELFF. CDR3 nucleotides: TGTGCCAGCAGCAAACTAGCGGGGGGAACCGGGGAGCTGTTTTTT. The full variable domain, its missing parts supplied by reference TRBV5-6 and TRBJ2-2, is DAGVTQSPTHLIKTRGQQVTLRCSPKSGHDTVSWYQQALGQGPQFIFQYYEEEERQRGNFPDRFSGHQFPNYSSELNVNALLLGDSALYLCASSKLAGGTGELFFGEGSRLTVL.

This chain uses TRBV24-1 with TRBJ2-7, with 8 bases identical to TRBD1. The germline gives CDR1 KGHDR, CDR2 SFDVKD. CDR3 length: 16 residues. V trimming: 8 bases; J trimming: 3 bases; junction bases outside the gene matches: 14. CDR3 region: CATIRGTGGNYYEQYF. In DNA form, the CDR3 reads TGTGCCACCATCCGAGGAACAGGGGGGAACTACTACGAGCAGTACTTC.

This rearrangement joins TRBV7-2 to TRBJ1-3; D is unclear. The V and J ends lost 4 bases and 0 bases respectively, with 13 bases between them. Germline V gene lookup returns CDR1 SGHTA and CDR2 FQGNSA. This CDR3 region has 16 residues. As DNA, the CDR3 is TGTGCCAGCAGCTCCCCCCCCACCCCCTCTGGAAACACCATATATTTT. It encodes CASSSPPTPSGNTIYF.

The V and J genes are TRBV4-1 and TRBJ2-3, with 11 positions matching TRBD2. With 4 bases clipped from V and 1 base from J, the junction kept 7 bases outside the gene matches. Germline lookup yields CDR1 MGHRA and CDR2 YSYEKL. This CDR3 contains 17 residues. The CDR3 DNA reads TGCGCCAGCAGCCGAGGACTGGGACTAGCGGGCACAGATACGCAGTATTTT. Translation: CASSRGLGLAGTDTQYF.

J is TRBJ2-1 and V is TRBV10-3, with D unresolved. V gave up 6 bases and J gave up 9 bases, with 9 bases separating them. The CDR3 spans 11 residues. Germline V gene sequence: CDR1 ENHRY, CDR2 SYGVKD. This chain's CDR3 is CAISPDLEQFF. CDR3 bases: TGTGCCATCAGCCCGGACCTTGAGCAGTTCTTC.

This chain connects TRBV7-2 to TRBJ2-3; no clear D. The CDR3 contains 12 residues. The V end was cut by 6 bases, the J end by 12 bases, with 16 bases between. CDR1 is SGHTA and CDR2 is FQGNSA in the germline V gene. CDR3 region: CASSFETRLQYF. CDR3 nucleotide sequence: TGTGCCAGCAGTTTTGAGACACGGCTTCAGTATTTT.

The table lists this clone with a count of one. The chain employs TRBV5-1 and TRBJ2-3; 10 bases agree with TRBD2. This CDR3 spans 15 amino acids. V was pared by 0 bases and J by 6 bases, with 4 bases of the junction left unmatched. Germline assignment: CDR1 SGHRS and CDR2 YFSETQ. The CDR3 is CASSLATSGSDTQYF. As DNA, the CDR3 is TGCGCCAGCAGCTTGGCGACTAGCGGGTCGGATACGCAGTATTTT.

The CDR3 loop is CASSSGQGDQPQHF. CDR3 nucleotide sequence: TGTGCCAGCAGCTCCGGACAAGGCGATCAGCCCCAGCATTTT. V and J are TRBV5-6 and TRBJ1-5; D may be TRBD1 (5 bases). Germline-derived CDR1 and CDR2 are SGHDT and YYEEEE. The length of the CDR3 is 14 residues. The V end was cut by 3 bases, the J end by 5 bases, with 12 bases between.

The rearrangement joins TRBV6-2 or TRBV6-3 to TRBJ1-1, with a weak D call TRBD1 (5 bases). V dropped 0 bases and J dropped 5 bases, with 10 bases sitting between them. The germline V gene has CDR1 MNHEY and CDR2 SVGEGT. This CDR3 is 14 amino acids long. CDR3 residues: CASSYSRQGTEAFF. CDR3 nucleotides: TGTGCCAGCAGTTACTCCAGGCAGGGAACTGAAGCTTTCTTT.

The genes are TRBV6-5 and TRBJ2-7, with D possibly TRBD1 on 6 matching bases. The CDR3 runs to 14 residues. Germline-derived CDR1 and CDR2 are MNHEY and SVGAGI. V shed 5 bases and J shed 4 bases, with 15 bases lying between them. The DNA for the CDR3 is TGTGCCAGCAGTCTTCTAGGGGGTCTTTACGAGCAGTACTTC. It yields the protein CASSLLGGLYEQYF.

The rearrangement joins TRBV19 to TRBJ1-1; no reliable D call. The CDR3 loop spans 11 amino acids. Germline CDR1 LNHDA, CDR2 SQIVND (reference sequence). Trimming left V 7 bases short and J 5 bases short, with 8 bases between. The CDR3 is CASMMRTEAFF. The CDR3 coding sequence is TGTGCCAGTATGATGAGGACTGAAGCTTTCTTT. The full variable domain, with the rest looked up from reference TRBV19 and TRBJ1-1, is DGGITQSPKYLFRKEGQNVTLSCEQNLNHDAMYWYRQDPGQGLRLIYYSQIVNDFQKGDIAEGYSVSREKKESFPLTVTSAQKNPTAFYLCASMMRTEAFFGQGTRLTVV.

The chain links TRBV4-1 to TRBJ2-2; D perhaps matches TRBD2 (5 bases). The ends were cut back, 2 bases at V and 4 bases at J, with 14 bases in the middle. The CDR3 totals 16 residues. The germline V gene has CDR1 MGHRA and CDR2 YSYEKL. The CDR3 sequence is CASSQILVAGTGELFF. In DNA form, the CDR3 reads TGCGCCAGCAGCCAAATTCTCGTGGCGGGCACCGGGGAGCTGTTTTTT.